This record concerns one T cell receptor (beta chain) sequence. Sequencing ends 3 residues short of the CDR3 end; the germline J gene provides the rest. Clones were read by immunoSEQ multiplex PCR, and TCRdb kept only the in-frame ones, dropping some. The listing records some 41,000 clones. This sample stems from a study of T cells in women clearing cervical HPV infection. Losses at the gene ends were 4 bases for V and 1 base for J; bases not matched to a gene: 15. Germline V gives CDR1 LNHDA, CDR2 SQIVND (reference sequence). This CDR3 is 19 amino acids long. The clonotype comes from a woman aged 18-70 years with a cervical HPV16 infection that either progressed to CIN3+ or cleared (not recorded which). Sequenced: blood buffy coat. The chain recombines TRBV19 with TRBJ2-1, with 8 nucleotides matching TRBD2. The sequenced part of the CDR3 DNA is TGTGCCAGTAGTAACCGAGCGGGGGAAGTGGGAAGGTCCTACAATGAG. Translating it yields CASSNRAGEVGRSYNE. The entire CDR3 sequence reads CASSNRAGEVGRSYNEQFF.